This note documents a single T cell receptor beta chain sequence. The data were obtained in a study of shared clonotypes between healthy human individuals. The CDR3 sequence is 19 residues long. V lost 0 bases to trimming and J lost 3 bases; unmatched junction nucleotides: 10. Germline V gives CDR1 MGHRA, CDR2 YSYEKL. CD8 cells regarded as naive lacked CD45RO, were positively chosen for CCR7, and omitted terminally differentiated effector memory CD45RA+ cells. Original processing notes: Owing to the provision of junction-only sequences devoid of quality scores by immunoSEQ, filtering differed. Sequenced by immunoSEQ multiplex PCR; TCRdb stores in-frame clones only, minus some. That table furnishes V, J and clone size, whereas the DNA furnished D and trimming. The data show approximately 650,000 clones, around 95% seen once.

Sequencing was done on a sample of naive CD8+ T cells sorted from blood. The sequence was obtained from a woman aged 25-40 years in good health. The rearrangement uses TRBV4-1 and TRBJ2-3, with 12 bases that match TRBD2. The CDR3 DNA is TGCGCCAGCAGCCAAGATCCCCTCCCGACTAGCGGGAGTACAGATACGCAGTATTTT. Residues: CASSQDPLPTSGSTDTQYF.